This T cell receptor beta chain stems from a study of blood T cell repertoires in COVID-19 (dated by TCRdb to 2018 to 2021). Looking at the study overall: Samples covering the acute and convalescent phases of COVID-19 were provided by collaborators in the United States, Italy and Spain. HLA class I and class II types, where available, came from metadata supplied by the sample provider rather than from assay-based typing. The material from the prospective study consisted of cDNA or gDNA derived from T cells, B-cell-depleted T cells, or PBMCs. Deeply sampled blood TCRbeta repertoires from subjects exposed to, actively infected with, or recovered from COVID-19 were included in the dataset. The repertoires were released in a freely available public database intended as a resource for research on the immune response to SARS-CoV-2. A de-identified subject ID, COVID-19 status, age in years and sex were almost always included in the sample metadata. The samples were drawn from the first 160 participants of the ongoing ImmuneRACE study and from some 1,300 subjects provided by 6 global collaborators. Here is what the overall study found, with its caveats: The quantity of clinical and demographic metadata differed by source and by participant and was supplied without curation.

The immunoSEQ Assay, a bias-controlled multiplex PCR, was used to amplify TCRbeta CDR3 regions from genomic DNA. As for the original processing: The number of nucleated cells in each sample was estimated by amplification of reference gene primers within the assay. To quantify the absolute abundance of each unique TCRbeta CDR3 rearrangement, sequence reads were collapsed and filtered. Productive Simpson clonality was computed per sample as the square root of Simpson's diversity index over productive rearrangements. This is the immuneACCESS table as TCRdb keeps it, with only in-frame sequences that have V and J called. A part of the clones is gone; compared with another copy, unresolved V genes explain less than half, and the rest is unexplained. The V and J calls and clone size were taken over from that table, and D and trimming were inferred from the DNA. The sample includes about 130,000 clones, with about 85% observed a single time. The leading ten clones occupy just over 6.5% of the sample.

Sequences MNHEY (CDR1) and SVGEGT (CDR2) are obtained from the germline V gene. From its cysteine to its phenylalanine, the CDR3 spans 13 amino acids. The only DNA kept is the CDR3, 39 bases in frame from the first base. Trimming takes 4 bases from V and 0 bases from J, and the germline ends sit 4 bases apart. Details on this clone: The clone's antigen remains unknown. The record has no base qualities; no much larger clone is one base away.

Each collaborating institution followed its own protocols to collect whole blood in K2EDTA tubes. Collaborator samples were shipped for TCRbeta analysis as frozen whole blood, isolated PBMCs, or DNA extracted from either sample type. What was sequenced was peripheral blood. Recombination connected TRBV6-2 or TRBV6-3 to TRBJ1-5, with the D gene not clear enough to name. This TCR was sampled from a man at least 80 years old with active or convalescent COVID-19. The nucleotides read TGTGCCAGCAGTTGGCATAGCAATCAGCCCCAGCATTTT. Translated, this is CASSWHSNQPQHF.